This T cell receptor beta chain is drawn from a study of blood T cell repertoires in COVID-19. Study-wide background: Researchers got acute and convalescent COVID-19 samples from the United States, Italy and Spain.

The sample holds one count of this clone. Per the original data handling: Estimates of nucleated cell counts were drawn from the amplification of reference gene primers. Generated by immunoSEQ multiplex PCR, the TCRdb table keeps only in-frame clones and is missing some. V and J calls and clone size are as listed in that table; D and trimming were resolved from the DNA. The sample shows 25,000 or so clones, approximately 94% of them seen only once. The V end lost 9 bases, the J end lost 0 bases, and 15 bases lay between the germline ends. Germline V CDR1 and CDR2: SGHRS, YFSETQ. CDR3 size: 15 residues.

Sequencing input: peripheral blood. The TCR originated in a woman aged 50 to 60 with active COVID-19. The rearrangement uses TRBV5-1 and TRBJ2-2, with D tentatively TRBD2 (5 bases). The CDR3 loop is CATKEGVTNTGELFF. CDR3 nucleotide sequence: TGCGCCACAAAAGAGGGTGTTACGAACACCGGGGAGCTGTTTTTT.